One sample yielded the 20 T cell receptor beta chains listed below, sequenced in a study of shared clonotypes between healthy human individuals. Sequencing was performed with immunoSEQ multiplex PCR; in TCRdb, only in-frame clones are kept and a portion is missing. The table records about 960,000 clones, over 60% of them present only once. The sequenced sample consisted of memory CD4+ T cells sorted from blood. Subset of the sample: CD45RA-negative fraction. The receptors come from a man between 18 and 35 years old in good health.

V gene TRBV10-3 combines with J gene TRBJ2-3, with D possibly being TRBD2 (6 bases). Trimming took off 0 bases at V and 4 bases at J, with 11 bases between the two ends. This CDR3 has 15 residues. Germline-derived CDR1 and CDR2 are ENHRY and SYGVKD. CDR3: CAISESGGVADTQYF. CDR3 DNA sequence: TGTGCCATCAGTGAGTCTGGAGGGGTCGCAGATACGCAGTATTTT.

V gene TRBV11-2 combines with J gene TRBJ2-3; 9 nucleotides agree with TRBD1. CDR1 is SGHAT, CDR2 FQNNGV, per germline. V gave up 5 bases and J gave up 5 bases; unmatched junction bases: 11. The CDR3 spans 16 residues. The CDR3 protein is CASSHPGQGIGDTQYF. CDR3 sequence (DNA): TGTGCCAGCAGCCATCCGGGACAGGGAATCGGAGATACGCAGTATTTT.

This clone was seen more than once but under ten times. Other nucleotide sequences from this sample produce the same CDR3. V gene TRBV30 combines with J gene TRBJ2-7; D possibly corresponds to TRBD1 (6 bases). V was trimmed by 2 bases and J by 6 bases, leaving 17 bases between them. The germline V gene encodes CDR1 GTSNPN and CDR2 SVGIG (reference sequence). The CDR3 totals 14 residues. CDR3 sequence: CAWSPGQQNLEQYF. The DNA of the CDR3 is TGTGCCTGGAGTCCGGGACAACAAAATCTCGAGCAGTACTTC.

This clone has just one count. This chain joins TRBV9 and TRBJ2-5, with 10 bases aligning to TRBD2. CDR3 length equals 17 residues. The V and J ends lost 0 bases and 4 bases, in that order; junction bases with no gene match: 9. The germline V gene has CDR1 SGDLS and CDR2 YYNGEE. The CDR3 DNA reads as TGTGCCAGCAGCGTAGGGTCAAGCGGGAGGGCCTTAGAGACCCAGTACTTC. Translation gives CASSVGSSGRALETQYF.

This sequence joins TRBV13 and TRBJ2-7; 7 bases map to TRBD1. CDR1 PRHDT and CDR2 FYEKMQ come from the germline V gene (reference sequence). The CDR3 loop spans 15 amino acids. After removal of 4 bases from V and 0 bases from J, the junction contained 6 bases not matched to a gene. The CDR3 spells CASSWGQSFSYEQYF. CDR3 nucleotides: TGTGCCAGCAGCTGGGGACAGTCCTTCTCCTACGAGCAGTACTTC.

The genes are TRBV7-2 and TRBJ1-1; TRBD1 is a possible D gene (5 bases). V shed 3 bases and J shed 4 bases, with 12 bases lying between them. Germline-derived CDR1 and CDR2 are SGHTA and FQGNSA. The CDR3 loop spans 14 amino acids. CDR3 loop: CASSLHRIGTEAFF. CDR3 coding DNA: TGTGCCAGCAGCTTGCACAGGATAGGCACTGAAGCTTTCTTT.

This chain uses TRBV6-1 with TRBJ2-2; weak D call: TRBD1 (6 bases). Trimming pared 4 bases from V and 2 bases from J, leaving 14 bases between. Per germline, CDR1 MNHNS and CDR2 SASEGT. This CDR3 contains 16 residues. The CDR3 is CASSVDRNYNTGELFF. DNA of the CDR3: TGTGCCAGCAGTGTAGACAGGAACTACAACACCGGGGAGCTGTTTTTT.

The chain is built from TRBV5-6 and TRBJ1-6, with 7 bases fitting TRBD1. There are 15 residues in the CDR3. V lost 4 bases, J lost 9 bases, and 10 bases stayed unmatched. In germline, CDR1 is SGHDT, CDR2 YYEEEE. The CDR3 DNA reads as TGTGCCAGCAGCAGTAGACAGGGAGGCAGTTCACCCCTCCACTTT. This encodes CASSSRQGGSSPLHF.

This clone was recorded only once. The rearrangement uses TRBV19 and TRBJ1-5, with TRBD1 matching 12 bases. Germline CDR1 is LNHDA and CDR2 is SQIVND (reference sequence). V trimming: 3 bases; J trimming: 6 bases; junction bases outside the gene matches: 6. The CDR3 totals 16 residues. The CDR3 loop is CASSIYRDRGLQPQHF. As DNA, the CDR3 is TGTGCCAGTAGTATCTACCGGGACAGGGGGCTTCAGCCCCAGCATTTT.

The CDR3 is CATKLQGAREDTQYF. CDR3 nucleotides: TGTGCCACCAAATTACAGGGGGCGCGTGAAGATACGCAGTATTTT. The rearrangement joins TRBV6-4 to TRBJ2-3, with 9 bases fitting TRBD1. Losses at the gene ends were 10 bases for V and 5 bases for J; bases not matched to a gene: 13. CDR3 length: 15 residues. From germline, CDR1 is MRHNA and CDR2 SNTAGT.

V and J are TRBV28 and TRBJ2-7; 9 nucleotides agree with TRBD1. CDR1 is MDHEN and CDR2 is SYDVKM in the germline V gene. The CDR3 consists of 13 residues. With 6 bases clipped from V and 5 bases from J, the junction kept 5 bases outside the gene matches. The CDR3 here is CASRWTGEDEQYF. The CDR3 bases are TGTGCCAGCAGGTGGACAGGGGAAGACGAGCAGTACTTC.

The chain is built from TRBV12-2 and TRBJ2-3; the DNA was not used to check the table's D call, TRBD2. TRBV12-2 is a listed pseudogene. CDR3 size: 16 residues. The CDR3 protein is CASRFTGTSGTDTQYF. DNA for the CDR3: TGTGCAAGTCGCTTCACCGGGACTAGCGGGACAGATACGCAGTATTTT.

V gene TRBV1 combines with J gene TRBJ1-3. TRBV1 counts as a pseudogene. This CDR3 contains 14 residues. CDR3 amino acids: CTSSQPSSGNTIYF. Here the CDR3 DNA reads TGCACCAGCAGCCAACCTTCCTCTGGAAACACCATATATTTT.

This clone was seen just once. V and J are TRBV15 and TRBJ1-1; possibly TRBD1 for D (6 bases). This CDR3 region has 17 residues. Germline values: CDR1 LNHNV, CDR2 YYDKDF (reference sequence). Trimming took 0 bases from V and 1 from J, leaving 15 bases between them. This CDR3 reads CATSRDSGSRGNTEAFF. Here the CDR3 DNA reads TGTGCCACCAGCAGAGATTCAGGGAGCAGGGGGAACACTGAAGCTTTCTTT.

V usage is TRBV30 and J usage is TRBJ2-2; the D gene is possibly TRBD2 (5 bases). V dropped 0 bases and J dropped 4 bases, with 9 bases sitting between them. Germline lookup yields CDR1 GTSNPN and CDR2 SVGIG (reference sequence). The CDR3 spans 14 residues. CDR3 sequence (DNA): TGTGCCTGGAGTGTACGAGCGGCCACCGGGGAGCTGTTTTTT. Translation gives CAWSVRAATGELFF.

This clone was picked up many times. The V gene is TRBV16, the J gene TRBJ1-6; D is undetermined. Germline V CDR1 and CDR2: KGHSY, FQNENV. This CDR3 spans 15 amino acids. The ends were cut back, 4 bases at V and 0 bases at J, with 7 bases in the middle. CDR3 sequence reads: CASSPESSYNSPLHF. CDR3 nucleotides: TGTGCCAGCAGCCCCGAGAGCTCCTATAATTCACCCCTCCACTTT.

J is TRBJ2-3 and V is TRBV29-1, with 8 bases lining up with TRBD2. CDR3 length: 19 amino acids. The junction had 16 bases not matched to a gene; V was cut back by 2 bases and J by 0 bases. CDR1 and CDR2 from the germline V gene are SQVTM and ANQGSEA. The CDR3 bases are TGCAGCGTTGAAATACGGGCTGTGGCTGGCGGGGGGAGCACAGATACGCAGTATTTT. It specifies CSVEIRAVAGGGSTDTQYF.

The V gene is TRBV11-2, the J gene TRBJ1-3; 11 bases match TRBD1. The germline CDR1 and CDR2 sequences are SGHAT and FQNNGV. V lost 8 bases, J lost 9 bases, and 12 bases stayed unmatched. The length of the CDR3 is 15 residues. Here the CDR3 DNA reads TGTGCCAGCCAGCCGCCCGGACAGGGGGCTGGCACCATATATTTT. This gives the protein CASQPPGQGAGTIYF.

This clone was counted at least ten times. The junction does not match germline at one end; this may be a read error. This rearrangement joins TRBV27 to TRBJ1-4, with 8 bases identical to TRBD1. The CDR3 totals 14 residues. The germline CDR1 and CDR2 sequences are MNHEY and SMNVEV (reference sequence). The CDR3 DNA reads TGTGCCAGCGGTTTGACAGGGGTCGGTGAAAAACTGTTTTTT. Residues: CASGLTGVGEKLFF.

For the CDR3, the DNA is TGCGCCAGCAGCACCGTCGGGACAGATTACAATGAGCAGTTCTTC. Translation gives CASSTVGTDYNEQFF. The rearrangement links TRBV5-1 to TRBJ2-1; TRBD1 agrees at 7 bases. J gave up 4 bases and V 4 bases, and 8 bases lay outside the gene matches. Germline CDR1 SGHRS, CDR2 YFSETQ. The CDR3 extends over 15 amino acids. Drawing the rest from reference TRBV5-1 and TRBJ2-1, the complete variable domain is KAGVTQTPRYLIKTRGQQVTLSCSPISGHRSVSWYQQTPGQGLQFLFEYFSETQRNKGNFPGRFSGRQFSNSRSEMNVSTLELGDSALYLCASSTVGTDYNEQFFGPGTRLTVL.